These 3 T cell receptor beta chains were sequenced from one sample in a study of OX40 agonist ivuxolimab in advanced cancers. Method: immunoSEQ multiplex PCR; TCRdb's copy keeps in-frame clones and lacks some. This sample has more than 60,000 clones, with 86% found just once. Source: CD4+ or CD8+ T cells sorted from blood, taken in a trial of the OX40 agonist ivuxolimab. The receptors shown here come from an adult with an advanced solid tumor such as melanoma, head and neck, liver or kidney cancer.

The chain couples TRBV28 to TRBJ1-2, with TRBD1 matching over 8 bases. Per germline, CDR1 MDHEN and CDR2 SYDVKM. The CDR3 is 12 amino acids. The trim removed 3 bases at V and 8 bases at J, leaving 2 bases unmatched. The CDR3 sequence is CASSLTGAGYTF. The CDR3 DNA sequence: TGTGCCAGCAGTTTGACAGGGGCCGGCTACACCTTC.

The chain uses TRBV5-1 and TRBJ2-5, with D hard to call. Deletions cut 4 bases from V and 4 bases from J, with 5 bases between. The CDR3 extends over 11 amino acids. Germline V gene data show CDR1 as SGHRS and CDR2 as YFSETQ. CDR3 region: CASSPGETQYF. The CDR3 DNA reads TGCGCCAGCAGCCCGGGAGAGACCCAGTACTTC.

The chain combines TRBV5-1 with TRBJ2-1; 7 nucleotides line up with TRBD2. This CDR3 contains 13 residues. V lost 7 bases to trimming and J lost 3 bases; unmatched junction nucleotides: 4. CDR1 and CDR2 from the germline V gene are SGHRS and YFSETQ. The CDR3 spells CASAGLYYNEQFF. Here the CDR3 DNA reads TGCGCCAGCGCGGGACTATACTACAATGAGCAGTTCTTC.